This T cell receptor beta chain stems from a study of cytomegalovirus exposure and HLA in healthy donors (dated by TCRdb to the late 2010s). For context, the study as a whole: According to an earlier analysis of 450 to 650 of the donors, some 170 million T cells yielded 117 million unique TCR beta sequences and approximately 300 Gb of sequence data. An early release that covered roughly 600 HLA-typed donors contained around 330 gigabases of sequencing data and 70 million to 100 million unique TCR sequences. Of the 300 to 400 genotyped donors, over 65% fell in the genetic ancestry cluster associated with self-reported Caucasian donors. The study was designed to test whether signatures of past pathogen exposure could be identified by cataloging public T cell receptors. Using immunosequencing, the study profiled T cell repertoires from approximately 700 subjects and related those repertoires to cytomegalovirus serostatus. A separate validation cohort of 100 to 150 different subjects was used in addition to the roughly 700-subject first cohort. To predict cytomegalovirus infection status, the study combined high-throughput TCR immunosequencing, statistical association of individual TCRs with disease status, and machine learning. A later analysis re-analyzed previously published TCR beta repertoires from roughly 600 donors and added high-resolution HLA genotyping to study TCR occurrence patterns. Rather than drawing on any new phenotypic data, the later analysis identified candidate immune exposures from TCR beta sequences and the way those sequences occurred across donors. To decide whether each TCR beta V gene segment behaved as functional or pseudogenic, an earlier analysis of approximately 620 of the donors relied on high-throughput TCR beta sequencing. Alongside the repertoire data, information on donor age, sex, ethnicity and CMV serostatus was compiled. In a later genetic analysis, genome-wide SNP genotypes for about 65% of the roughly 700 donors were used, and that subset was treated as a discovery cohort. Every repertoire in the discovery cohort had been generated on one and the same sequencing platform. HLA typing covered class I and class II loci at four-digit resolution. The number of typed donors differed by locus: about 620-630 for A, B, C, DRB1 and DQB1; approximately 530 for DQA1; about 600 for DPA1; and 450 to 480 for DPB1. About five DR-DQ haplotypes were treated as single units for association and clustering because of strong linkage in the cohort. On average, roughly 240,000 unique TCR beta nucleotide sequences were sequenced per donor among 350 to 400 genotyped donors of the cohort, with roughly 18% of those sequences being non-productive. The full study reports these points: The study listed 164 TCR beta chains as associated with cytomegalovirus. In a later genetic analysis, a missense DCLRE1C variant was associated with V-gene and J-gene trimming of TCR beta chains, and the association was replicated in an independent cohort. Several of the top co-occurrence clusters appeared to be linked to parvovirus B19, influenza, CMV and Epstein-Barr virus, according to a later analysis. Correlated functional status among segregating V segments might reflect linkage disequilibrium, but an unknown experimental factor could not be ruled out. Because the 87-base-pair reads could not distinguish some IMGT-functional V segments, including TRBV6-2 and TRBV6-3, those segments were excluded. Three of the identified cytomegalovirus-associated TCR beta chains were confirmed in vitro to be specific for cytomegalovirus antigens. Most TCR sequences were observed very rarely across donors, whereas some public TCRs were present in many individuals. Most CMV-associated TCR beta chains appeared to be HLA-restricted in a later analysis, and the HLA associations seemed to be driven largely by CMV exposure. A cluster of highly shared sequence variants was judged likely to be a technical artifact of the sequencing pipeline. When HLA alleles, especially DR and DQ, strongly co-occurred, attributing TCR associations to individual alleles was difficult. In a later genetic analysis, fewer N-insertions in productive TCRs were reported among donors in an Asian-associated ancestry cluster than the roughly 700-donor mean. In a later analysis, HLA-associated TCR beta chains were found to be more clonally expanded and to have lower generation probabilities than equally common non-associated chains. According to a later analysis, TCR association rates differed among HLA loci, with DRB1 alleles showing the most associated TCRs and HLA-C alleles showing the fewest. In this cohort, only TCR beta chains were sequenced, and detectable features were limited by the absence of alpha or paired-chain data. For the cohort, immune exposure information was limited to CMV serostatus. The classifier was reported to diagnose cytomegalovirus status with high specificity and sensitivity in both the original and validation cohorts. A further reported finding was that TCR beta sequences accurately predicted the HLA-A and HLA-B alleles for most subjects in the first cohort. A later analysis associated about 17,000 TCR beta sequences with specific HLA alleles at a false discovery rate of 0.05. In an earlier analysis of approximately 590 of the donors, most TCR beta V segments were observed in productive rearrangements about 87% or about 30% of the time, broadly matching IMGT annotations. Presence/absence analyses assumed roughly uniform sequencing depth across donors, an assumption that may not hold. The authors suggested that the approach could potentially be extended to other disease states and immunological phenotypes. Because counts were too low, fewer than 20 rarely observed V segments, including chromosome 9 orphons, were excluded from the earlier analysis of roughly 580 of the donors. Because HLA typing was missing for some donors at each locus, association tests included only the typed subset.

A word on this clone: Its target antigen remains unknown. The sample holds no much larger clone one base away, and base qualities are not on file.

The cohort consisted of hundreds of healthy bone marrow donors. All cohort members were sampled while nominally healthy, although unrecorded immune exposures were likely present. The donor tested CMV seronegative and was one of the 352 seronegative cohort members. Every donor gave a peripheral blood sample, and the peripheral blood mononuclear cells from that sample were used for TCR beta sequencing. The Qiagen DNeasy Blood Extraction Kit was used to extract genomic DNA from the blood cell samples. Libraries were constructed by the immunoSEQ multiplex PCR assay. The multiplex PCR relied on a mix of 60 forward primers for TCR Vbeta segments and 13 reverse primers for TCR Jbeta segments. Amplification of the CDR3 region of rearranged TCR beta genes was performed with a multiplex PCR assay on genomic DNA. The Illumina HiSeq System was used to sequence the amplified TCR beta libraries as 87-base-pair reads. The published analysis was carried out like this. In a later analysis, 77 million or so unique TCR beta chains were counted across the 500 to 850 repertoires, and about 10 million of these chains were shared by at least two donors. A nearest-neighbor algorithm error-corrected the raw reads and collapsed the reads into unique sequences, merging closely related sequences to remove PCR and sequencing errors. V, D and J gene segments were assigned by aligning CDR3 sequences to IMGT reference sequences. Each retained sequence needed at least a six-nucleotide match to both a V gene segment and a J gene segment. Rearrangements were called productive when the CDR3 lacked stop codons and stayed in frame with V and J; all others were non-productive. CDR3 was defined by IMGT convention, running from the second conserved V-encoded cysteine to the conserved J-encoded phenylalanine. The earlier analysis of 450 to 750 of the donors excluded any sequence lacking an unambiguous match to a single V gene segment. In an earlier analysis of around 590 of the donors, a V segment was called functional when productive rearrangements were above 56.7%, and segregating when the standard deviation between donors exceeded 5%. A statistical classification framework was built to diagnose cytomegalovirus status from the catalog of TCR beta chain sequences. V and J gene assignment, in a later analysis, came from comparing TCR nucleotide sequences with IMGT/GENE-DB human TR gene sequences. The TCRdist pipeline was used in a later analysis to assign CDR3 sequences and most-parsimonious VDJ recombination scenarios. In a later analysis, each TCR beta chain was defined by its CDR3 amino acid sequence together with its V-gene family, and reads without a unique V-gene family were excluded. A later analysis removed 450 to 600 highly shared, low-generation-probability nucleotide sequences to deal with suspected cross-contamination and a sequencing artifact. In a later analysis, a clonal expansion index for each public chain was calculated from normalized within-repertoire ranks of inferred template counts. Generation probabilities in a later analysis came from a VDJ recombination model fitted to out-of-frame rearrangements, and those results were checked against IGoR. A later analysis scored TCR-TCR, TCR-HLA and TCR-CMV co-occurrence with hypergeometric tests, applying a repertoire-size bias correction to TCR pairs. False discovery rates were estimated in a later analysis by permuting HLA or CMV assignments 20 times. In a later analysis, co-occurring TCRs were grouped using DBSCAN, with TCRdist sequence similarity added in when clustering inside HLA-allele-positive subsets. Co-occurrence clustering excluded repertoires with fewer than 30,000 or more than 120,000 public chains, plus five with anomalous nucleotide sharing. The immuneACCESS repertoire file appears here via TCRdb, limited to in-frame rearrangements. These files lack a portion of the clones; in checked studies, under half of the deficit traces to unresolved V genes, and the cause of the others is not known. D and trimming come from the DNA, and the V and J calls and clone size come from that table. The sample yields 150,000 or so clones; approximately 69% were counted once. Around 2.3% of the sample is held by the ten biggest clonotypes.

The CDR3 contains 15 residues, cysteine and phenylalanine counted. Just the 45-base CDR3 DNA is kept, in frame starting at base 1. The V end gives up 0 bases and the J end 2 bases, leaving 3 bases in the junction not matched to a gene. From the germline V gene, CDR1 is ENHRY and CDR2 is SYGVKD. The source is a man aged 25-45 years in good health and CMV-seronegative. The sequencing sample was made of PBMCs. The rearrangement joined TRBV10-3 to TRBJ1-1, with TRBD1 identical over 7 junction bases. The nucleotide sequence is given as TGTGCCATCAGTGAGTCCGCAGGGGGAAACACTGAAGCTTTCTTT. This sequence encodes CAISESAGGNTEAFF.